The 19 T cell receptor beta chains given below trace back to one sample, sequenced in a study of OX40 agonist ivuxolimab in advanced cancers. The table came from immunoSEQ multiplex PCR; TCRdb's copy has only in-frame clones and leaves some out. The sample holds about 100,000 clones, 89% seen once. The sample consisted of CD4+ or CD8+ T cells sorted from blood, taken in a trial of the OX40 agonist ivuxolimab. The receptors come from an adult with an advanced solid tumor such as melanoma, head and neck, liver or kidney cancer.

This chain uses TRBV30 with TRBJ1-1, with D possibly being TRBD1 (5 bases). CDR3 length: 14 amino acids. V gave up 5 bases and J gave up 9 bases, with 22 bases separating them. CDR1 GTSNPN and CDR2 SVGIG come from the germline V gene (reference sequence). CDR3 sequence: CAWAASSAGGKAFF. For the CDR3, the DNA is TGTGCCTGGGCTGCCTCAAGCGCGGGGGGAAAAGCTTTCTTT. Based on the CDR3 plus reference TRBV30 and TRBJ1-1, the full variable domain is SQTIHQWPATLVQPVGSPLSLECTVEGTSNPNLYWYRQAAGRGLQLLFYSVGIGQISSEVPQNLSASRPQDRQFILSSKKLLLSDSGFYLCAWAASSAGGKAFFGQGTRLTVV.

The chain carries TRBV2 and TRBJ1-1, with a tentative D call TRBD1 (6 bases). The CDR3 contains 13 residues. CDR1 and CDR2 from the germline V gene are SNHLY and FYNNEI. The ends were cut back, 5 bases at V and 6 bases at J, with 13 bases in the middle. CDR3: CASSRGPLPEAFF. The CDR3 DNA sequence: TGTGCCAGCAGTCGGGGGCCACTCCCTGAAGCTTTCTTT.

V and J are TRBV30 and TRBJ1-1; D not certain. CDR1 GTSNPN and CDR2 SVGIG come from the germline V gene (reference sequence). V lost 2 bases and J 1 base, leaving 8 bases between the germline ends. The CDR3 runs 13 residues. CDR3 sequence (DNA): TGTGCCTGGAGTTTCGGGTCGAACACTGAAGCTTTCTTT. Translating it yields CAWSFGSNTEAFF. Drawing the rest from reference TRBV30 and TRBJ1-1, the complete variable domain is SQTIHQWPATLVQPVGSPLSLECTVEGTSNPNLYWYRQAAGRGLQLLFYSVGIGQISSEVPQNLSASRPQDRQFILSSKKLLLSDSGFYLCAWSFGSNTEAFFGQGTRLTVV.

The rearrangement uses TRBV7-8 and TRBJ2-7; 13 bases fit TRBD2. V shed 5 bases, J shed 7 bases, and the junction held 8 bases outside the gene matches. From germline, CDR1 is SGHVS and CDR2 FQNEAQ. The CDR3 is 15 amino acids. The CDR3 DNA follows: TGTGCCAGCAGCATAGGACTAGCGGGAGTGGGGGAGCAGTACTTC. This sequence encodes CASSIGLAGVGEQYF.

CDR3 sequence: CASSESRDNSYNEQFF. CDR3 in DNA: TGTGCCAGCAGTGAAAGCAGGGACAACTCCTACAATGAGCAGTTCTTC. The chain carries TRBV25-1 and TRBJ2-1, with TRBD1 as a possible D gene (6 bases). The V end was cut by 2 bases, the J end by 0 bases, with 11 bases between. CDR1 and CDR2 from the germline V gene are MGHDK and SYGVNS. CDR3 size: 16 residues.

The chain links TRBV28 to TRBJ2-3; TRBD2 aligns across 9 bases. CDR1 and CDR2 from the germline V gene are MDHEN and SYDVKM. The CDR3 sequence is 15 residues long. V trimming: 6 bases; J trimming: 4 bases; junction bases outside the gene matches: 8. This chain's CDR3 is CASRPSGVGPDTQYF. The CDR3 DNA reads as TGTGCCAGCAGACCTAGCGGGGTTGGCCCAGATACGCAGTATTTT.

The chain recombines TRBV6-1 with TRBJ1-5; D gene uncertain. CDR3 size: 14 residues. The germline V gene encodes CDR1 MNHNS and CDR2 SASEGT. The germline V and J ends were trimmed by 5 bases and 4 bases, with 12 bases remaining between them. CDR3 DNA: TGTGCCAGCAGTCGGCCAGGAGCTAATCAGCCCCAGCATTTT. It encodes CASSRPGANQPQHF.

This chain links TRBV7-8 with TRBJ1-4; TRBD1 agrees at 10 bases. V was clipped by 6 bases and J by 5 bases; unmatched bases: 9. Germline loops: CDR1 SGHVS, CDR2 FQNEAQ. The CDR3 has 16 amino acids. CDR3 in amino acids: CASRTNAGQGNEKLFF. DNA for the CDR3: TGTGCCAGCAGAACGAACGCGGGACAGGGGAATGAAAAACTGTTTTTT.

The rearrangement joins TRBV4-1 to TRBJ2-7, with 7 nucleotides matching TRBD1. The CDR3 runs 16 residues. The V gene end was trimmed by 4 bases and the J gene end by 2 bases; junction bases not matched to a gene: 11. Per the germline V gene, CDR1 is MGHRA and CDR2 is YSYEKL. The CDR3 sequence: CASSRQGERQAYEQYF. In DNA, the CDR3 is TGCGCCAGCAGCCGTCAGGGGGAGCGCCAAGCCTACGAGCAGTACTTC.

This clone appeared a few times. The chain combines TRBV29-1 with TRBJ1-1; D may be TRBD1 (6 bases). Germline CDR1 and CDR2: SQVTM and ANQGSEA. The CDR3 runs to 12 residues. V was clipped by 6 bases and J by 1 base, with 9 bases between them. CDR3 bases: TGCAGCGTAATACAGGGGAACACTGAAGCTTTCTTT. Amino acid sequence: CSVIQGNTEAFF.

The chain recombines TRBV27 with TRBJ2-7; 10 nucleotides match TRBD1. This CDR3 has 14 amino acids. J was trimmed by 5 bases and V by 5 bases; bases with no gene match: 6. Germline CDR1 is MNHEY and CDR2 is SMNVEV (reference sequence). The CDR3 reads CASSRDRGTDEQYF. CDR3 nucleotide sequence: TGTGCCAGCAGTCGGGACAGGGGAACAGACGAGCAGTACTTC.

V is TRBV5-1 and J is TRBJ2-5, with D possibly being TRBD1 (6 bases). V lost 1 base to trimming and J lost 7 bases, with 20 bases between them. This CDR3 is 16 amino acids long. Germline V gene sequence: CDR1 SGHRS, CDR2 YFSETQ. The chain's CDR3 is CASSLFSRTERGTQYF. In nucleotides, the CDR3 is TGCGCCAGCAGCTTGTTTTCGCGGACAGAGAGGGGGACCCAGTACTTC.

Comments on this clone: Other DNA sequences of this sample code for an identical CDR3. The rearrangement links TRBV20-1 to TRBJ2-1, with D unclear. Looked up from germline, CDR1 is DFQATT and CDR2 is SNEGSKA (reference sequence). The V end lost 2 bases, the J end lost 6 bases, and 5 bases lay between the germline ends. CDR3 length: 11 amino acids. The CDR3 protein is CSARLVNEQFF. In DNA form, the CDR3 reads TGCAGTGCTAGATTAGTCAATGAGCAGTTCTTC.

The rearrangement links TRBV5-6 to TRBJ1-2; D unclear. Looked up from germline, CDR1 is SGHDT and CDR2 is YYEEEE. The V gene lost 0 bases and the J gene lost 7 bases, with 10 bases spanning the gap. The CDR3 length is 13 residues. The DNA for the CDR3 is TGTGCCAGCAGCTTGGTGGGAGCGGTTGGCTACACCTTC. Amino acids: CASSLVGAVGYTF. Full variable domain (missing parts from reference TRBV5-6 and TRBJ1-2): DAGVTQSPTHLIKTRGQQVTLRCSPKSGHDTVSWYQQALGQGPQFIFQYYEEEERQRGNFPDRFSGHQFPNYSSELNVNALLLGDSALYLCASSLVGAVGYTFGSGTRLTVV.

The rearrangement joins TRBV5-1 to TRBJ2-5, with D possibly being TRBD1 or TRBD2 (5 bases each). The CDR3 has 15 residues. Germline CDR1 and CDR2: SGHRS and YFSETQ. V was cut by 2 bases and J by 2 bases, with 13 bases left in between. The CDR3 DNA reads as TGCGCCAGCAGCTTTGAGGGGCGCCCTCAAGAGACCCAGTACTTC. Translating gives CASSFEGRPQETQYF.

On this clone: The junction and the germline gene differ at one end; a read error may be behind it. The V gene is TRBV29-1, the J gene TRBJ1-1; D remains unclear. Germline V gene data show CDR1 as SQVTM and CDR2 as ANQGSEA. The CDR3 has 10 amino acids. As DNA, the CDR3 is TGCAGCGTTGCGATTACTGTAGCTTTCTTT. It encodes CSVAITVAFF.

V usage is TRBV30 and J usage is TRBJ1-1; D call uncertain. Trimming cost V 8 bases and J 6 bases, with 10 bases left between them. The CDR3 is 10 residues long. Germline-derived CDR1 and CDR2 are GTSNPN and SVGIG (reference sequence). The chain's CDR3 is CALKRAEAFF. CDR3 in DNA: TGTGCCCTTAAGAGGGCTGAAGCTTTCTTT.

The rearrangement joins TRBV5-4 to TRBJ2-5; D is undetermined. Germline loops: CDR1 SGHNT, CDR2 YYREEE (reference sequence). CDR3 size: 12 residues. Trimming took off 5 bases at V and 1 base at J, with 6 bases between the two ends. CDR3 protein: CASSTVQETQYF. The DNA of the CDR3 is TGTGCCAGCAGTACAGTCCAAGAGACCCAGTACTTC.

The chain has TRBV18 and TRBJ2-1, with TRBD1 as a possible D gene (5 bases). V lost 3 bases and J lost 0, with 15 bases in between. Germline V gives CDR1 KGHSH, CDR2 LQKENI. The CDR3 is 17 amino acids. The chain's CDR3 is CASSPGPHTSSYNEQFF. The CDR3 nucleotides read TGTGCCAGCTCACCGGGGCCACACACGAGCTCCTACAATGAGCAGTTCTTC.